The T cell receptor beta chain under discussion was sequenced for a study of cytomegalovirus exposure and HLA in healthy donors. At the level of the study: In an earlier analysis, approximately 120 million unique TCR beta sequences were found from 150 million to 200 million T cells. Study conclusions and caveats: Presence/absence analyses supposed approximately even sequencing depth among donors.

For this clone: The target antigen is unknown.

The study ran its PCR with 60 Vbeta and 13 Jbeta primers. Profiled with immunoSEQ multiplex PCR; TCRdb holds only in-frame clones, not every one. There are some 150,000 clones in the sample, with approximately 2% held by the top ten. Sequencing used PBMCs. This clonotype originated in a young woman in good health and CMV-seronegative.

The CDR3 protein is CACRQGGGYTF. The DNA of the CDR3 is TGTGCCTGTAGACAGGGCGGCGGCTACACCTTC. The chain recombines TRBV30 with TRBJ1-2; 7 nucleotides match TRBD1. Germline trimming cut 6 bases from V and 8 bases from J; bases unmatched to any gene: 6. Germline V gene sequence: CDR1 GTSNPN, CDR2 SVGIG (reference sequence). The CDR3 is made up of 11 amino acids.